This T cell receptor (beta chain) was sequenced for a study of blood T cell repertoires in COVID-19. Study-wide context: The samples span acute and convalescent COVID-19 from the United States, Italy and Spain.

The data were produced by immunoSEQ multiplex PCR, yet TCRdb's version contains in-frame clones alone and is incomplete. The sample has about 63,000 clones; about 74% are singletons. The CDR3 extends over 17 amino acids. The sequenced material came from peripheral blood. The chain recombines TRBV21-1 with TRBJ1-5; no check of the table's D call, TRBD1, against the DNA was made. TRBV21-1 is a recognized pseudogene. This sequence was found in a woman of 80 years or more with acute or convalescent COVID-19. CDR3 DNA sequence: TGTGCCAGCAGCAAAGGTGGGACAATACCTAGCAATCAGCCCCAGCATTTT. Encoded protein: CASSKGGTIPSNQPQHF.